This T cell receptor (beta chain) was obtained from a study of a mutant IDH1 vaccine in newly diagnosed glioma. Study information: Every participant had undergone radiotherapy, temozolomide, or both before, and most underwent both.

Findings and limits, study-wide: Whatever changes occurred in top peripheral T cell clonotypes seemed unrelated to pseudoprogression.

The CDR3 sequence is 15 residues long. Per germline, CDR1 SGHTA and CDR2 FQGNSA. The germline V and J ends were trimmed by 5 bases and 1 base, with 14 bases remaining between them. A few counts support this clone. Its target is not known. Time point given: week 35, safety follow-up. Each dose delivered 300 ug of mutant IDH1 20-mer peptide subcutaneously with imiquimod. Each donor presented with a new WHO grade 3 or 4 astrocytoma that tested IDH1-mutant and showed ATRX loss. The assay was immunoSEQ multiplex PCR, and TCRdb's table has in-frame clones only and misses some. This repertoire shows approximately 41,000 clones, approximately 90% found once; its top ten account for approximately 1.5%.

The rearrangement links TRBV7-2 to TRBJ1-2, with a possible D match to TRBD1 (6 bases). The sample was PBMCs, taken from a glioma patient whose treatment included an IDH1 peptide vaccine. This TCR derives from a middle-aged man with glioma. CDR3 sequence (DNA): TGTGCCAGCAGCCCGACGACAGGCGTTAACTATGGCTACACCTTC. This encodes CASSPTTGVNYGYTF.